The 24 T cell receptor beta chains in this list originate from one sample, sequenced in a study of cytotoxic CD8 clonotypes in ibrutinib-treated CLL. TCRdb keeps only in-frame clones here, not all; method: immunoSEQ multiplex PCR. Among some 200,000 clones, more than 70% were seen once, and the ten largest hold around 10%. Sequencing used PBMCs, obtained after 12 months of ibrutinib treatment. These receptors were taken from a human donor with chronic lymphocytic leukemia.

The chain is built from TRBV18 and TRBJ2-7; TRBD1 aligns across 7 bases. There are 16 residues in the CDR3. V lost 3 bases, J lost 2 bases, and 10 bases stayed unmatched. Germline CDR1 and CDR2: KGHSH and LQKENI. Here the CDR3 reads CASSPRGTAATYEQYF. Here the CDR3 DNA reads TGTGCCAGCTCACCCAGGGGGACAGCGGCAACCTACGAGCAGTACTTC.

The rearrangement joins TRBV25-1 to TRBJ1-2; D ambiguous. Trimming left V 3 bases short and J 0 bases short, with 5 bases between. Germline lookup yields CDR1 MGHDK and CDR2 SYGVNS. The CDR3 contains 13 residues. In nucleotides, the CDR3 is TGTGCCAGCAGTGACCCAGCTAACTATGGCTACACCTTC. Protein: CASSDPANYGYTF.

V and J are TRBV2 and TRBJ1-6, with D unclear. The germline V gene encodes CDR1 SNHLY and CDR2 FYNNEI. Deletions cut 10 bases from V and 0 bases from J, with 10 bases between. The CDR3 loop spans 14 amino acids. CDR3 nucleotide sequence: TGTGCCACCCACTTGAGCTCCTATAATTCACCCCTCCACTTT. It codes for CATHLSSYNSPLHF.

The chain employs TRBV5-1 and TRBJ2-3, with D possibly matching TRBD1 (5 bases). Germline lookup yields CDR1 SGHRS and CDR2 YFSETQ. V shed 1 base and J shed 1 base, with 10 bases lying between them. The CDR3 length is 15 residues. Here the CDR3 DNA reads TGCGCCAGCAGCTTGATAGGGGAAGGCACAGATACGCAGTATTTT. Translated: CASSLIGEGTDTQYF.

The CDR3 DNA follows: TGTGCCAGCAGCTTAGTAGGTAGCGGGGGGCTGGCAGATACGCAGTATTTT. Residues: CASSLVGSGGLADTQYF. The chain carries TRBV7-9 and TRBJ2-3; 10 bases are a match to TRBD2. The CDR3 is made up of 17 amino acids. CDR1 is SEHNR, CDR2 FQNEAQ, per germline (reference sequence). V was clipped by 1 base and J by 4 bases; unmatched bases: 8.

This clone turned up a few times. V and J are TRBV13 and TRBJ1-2; weak D call: TRBD1 (6 bases). Trimming removed 6 bases from V and 2 bases from J, with 28 bases in between. In germline, CDR1 is PRHDT, CDR2 FYEKMQ (reference sequence). The CDR3 is made up of 19 amino acids. CDR3 loop: CASRPWGRQIGPENYGYTF. CDR3 bases: TGTGCCAGCAGACCGTGGGGGCGACAGATCGGGCCCGAAAACTATGGCTACACCTTC.

As regards this clone: Different DNA sequences within this sample yield the same CDR3. The chain combines TRBV4-1 with TRBJ1-5; possible D gene TRBD1, 6 bases. CDR1 MGHRA and CDR2 YSYEKL come from the germline V gene. Trimming left V 1 base short and J 2 bases short, with 6 bases between. The CDR3 covers 14 residues. The CDR3 spells CASSQGTGNQPQHF. The CDR3, as DNA: TGCGCCAGCAGCCAAGGGACAGGCAATCAGCCCCAGCATTTT.

The rearrangement links TRBV4-1 to TRBJ2-3; 8 positions agree with TRBD2. The CDR3 runs to 17 residues. V dropped 2 bases and J dropped 4; count of bases not matched to a gene: 11. CDR1 and CDR2 (germline): MGHRA, YSYEKL. The CDR3 loop is CASSQLGPGGPPDTQYF. CDR3 coding DNA: TGCGCCAGCAGCCAACTGGGTCCGGGGGGGCCTCCAGATACGCAGTATTTT.

The chain joins TRBV15 to TRBJ2-5, with TRBD2 identical over 7 bases. CDR1 is LNHNV and CDR2 is YYDKDF in the germline V gene (reference sequence). The junction had 8 bases not matched to a gene; V was cut back by 1 base and J by 3 bases. This CDR3 is built from 16 residues. CDR3 sequence reads: CATSRGSLAVKETQYF. In nucleotides, the CDR3 is TGTGCCACCAGCAGAGGCAGCCTAGCGGTGAAAGAGACCCAGTACTTC.

This chain uses TRBV9 with TRBJ1-3, with D hard to call. V lost 0 bases, J lost 3 bases, and 7 bases lay in between. CDR1 SGDLS and CDR2 YYNGEE come from the germline V gene. CDR3 length: 14 residues. The CDR3 DNA sequence: TGTGCCAGCAGCGTAGAAAGTTATGGAAACACCATATATTTT. Translated, it gives CASSVESYGNTIYF.

This sequence joins TRBV6-6 and TRBJ2-5; 7 nucleotides agree with TRBD1. Trimming at V came to 6 bases and at J to 2 bases, leaving 6 bases not matched to a gene. In germline, CDR1 is MNHNY, CDR2 SVGAGI (reference sequence). The CDR3 is made up of 14 amino acids. Here the CDR3 reads CASRPGTEQETQYF. Here the CDR3 DNA reads TGTGCCAGCAGGCCCGGGACAGAGCAAGAGACCCAGTACTTC.

This clone came up a few times. V gene TRBV7-9 combines with J gene TRBJ2-1; tentative D call: TRBD1 (6 bases). Trimming cost V 5 bases and J 6 bases, with 17 bases left between them. This CDR3 contains 15 residues. The V gene's germline CDR1 is SEHNR and CDR2 FQNEAQ (reference sequence). CDR3 in DNA: TGTGCCAGCAGCCGAACAGGGTTTGAGGGCAATGAGCAGTTCTTC. It specifies CASSRTGFEGNEQFF.

This clone came up once. The chain has TRBV18 and TRBJ2-7; 13 nucleotides line up with TRBD2. CDR1 is KGHSH and CDR2 is LQKENI in the germline V gene. V was clipped by 2 bases and J by 4 bases; unmatched bases: 2. There are 15 residues in the CDR3. CDR3 sequence (DNA): TGTGCCAGCTCACCAATACTAGCGGGAGGGTACGAGCAGTACTTC. Translated: CASSPILAGGYEQYF.

The chain links TRBV2 to TRBJ2-4; 7 bases are a match to TRBD2. The germline V gene encodes CDR1 SNHLY and CDR2 FYNNEI. CDR3 length: 15 amino acids. Trimming removed 8 bases from V and 0 bases from J; junction bases left unmatched: 7. This CDR3 is CASRGELLAKNIQYF. The CDR3, as DNA: TGTGCCAGCCGGGGGGAGCTACTAGCCAAAAACATTCAGTACTTC.

V gene TRBV14 combines with J gene TRBJ2-1; D is unclear. The V gene's germline CDR1 is SGHDN and CDR2 FVKESK. V was cut by 0 bases and J by 7 bases, with 10 bases left in between. The CDR3 loop spans 14 amino acids. The CDR3 sequence is CASSQERFGNEQFF. The CDR3 DNA is TGTGCCAGCAGCCAAGAAAGGTTCGGGAATGAGCAGTTCTTC.

This chain links TRBV27 with TRBJ1-1; D gene ambiguous. Trimming took off 6 bases at V and 4 bases at J, with 12 bases between the two ends. CDR1 MNHEY and CDR2 SMNVEV come from the germline V gene (reference sequence). The CDR3 is made up of 13 amino acids. The DNA of the CDR3 is TGTGCCAGCAGCCAAAAGGGAGGCACTGAAGCTTTCTTT. As protein: CASSQKGGTEAFF.

The V and J genes are TRBV19 and TRBJ2-7, with 11 bases fitting TRBD1. The CDR3 loop spans 16 amino acids. Germline V gene data show CDR1 as LNHDA and CDR2 as SQIVND (reference sequence). J gave up 7 bases and V 3 bases, and 11 bases lay outside the gene matches. The CDR3 DNA is TGTGCCAGTAGTATGGGCCGCCGGGACAGGGGGTTTGAGCAGTACTTC. It codes for CASSMGRRDRGFEQYF. The complete variable domain, with remaining parts taken from reference TRBV19 and TRBJ2-7, reads DGGITQSPKYLFRKEGQNVTLSCEQNLNHDAMYWYRQDPGQGLRLIYYSQIVNDFQKGDIAEGYSVSREKKESFPLTVTSAQKNPTAFYLCASSMGRRDRGFEQYFGPGTRLTVT.

The rearrangement joins TRBV6-5 to TRBJ2-7; TRBD2 agrees at 7 bases. The CDR3 covers 15 residues. Germline V CDR1 and CDR2: MNHEY, SVGAGI. Germline trimming cut 0 bases from V and 3 bases from J; bases unmatched to any gene: 5. The DNA of the CDR3 is TGTGCCAGCAGTTACTCGGCGGGGGAGAACTACGAGCAGTACTTC. Amino acids: CASSYSAGENYEQYF.

This rearrangement joins TRBV5-6 to TRBJ2-3, with D uncertain. CDR1 and CDR2 from the germline V gene are SGHDT and YYEEEE. With 4 bases removed from V and 3 bases from J, the gap between germline ends came to 18 bases. The CDR3 extends over 16 amino acids. The CDR3, as DNA: TGTGCCAGCAGCCCTCACGAGGACCAATTTACAGATACGCAGTATTTT. It is translated as CASSPHEDQFTDTQYF.

The gene calls are TRBV18 and TRBJ1-4; D gene ambiguous. Germline V gene data show CDR1 as KGHSH and CDR2 as LQKENI. Trimming left V 1 base short and J 8 bases short, with 5 bases between. The CDR3 spans 12 residues. The CDR3 is CASSPRAEKLFF. CDR3 coding DNA: TGTGCCAGCTCACCACGGGCCGAAAAACTGTTTTTT.

The V gene is TRBV11-2, the J gene TRBJ2-1, with D uncertain. The V and J ends lost 5 bases and 8 bases respectively, with 16 bases between them. The CDR3 sequence is 14 residues long. Germline values: CDR1 SGHAT, CDR2 FQNNGV. The chain's CDR3 is CASSISFGADEQFF. The DNA for the CDR3 is TGTGCCAGCAGCATCAGTTTCGGCGCCGATGAGCAGTTCTTC.

This chain connects TRBV29-1 to TRBJ2-1; 12 bases are a match to TRBD2. Germline V gene lookup returns CDR1 SQVTM and CDR2 ANQGSEA. V shed 6 bases and J 3 bases; nucleotides not matched to a gene: 9. The CDR3 consists of 16 residues. The CDR3 spells CSVDGTSGYGYNEQFF. DNA for the CDR3: TGCAGCGTCGATGGGACTAGCGGGTATGGCTACAATGAGCAGTTCTTC.

This chain connects TRBV11-2 to TRBJ2-2; maybe TRBD1 (5 bases). Per germline, CDR1 SGHAT and CDR2 FQNNGV. Trimming took off 2 bases at V and 5 bases at J, with 12 bases between the two ends. The CDR3 has 15 residues. DNA of the CDR3: TGTGCCAGCAGCTTAATGGCAGGGCGGACCGGGGAGCTGTTTTTT. Its protein is CASSLMAGRTGELFF.

This clone was detected only a few times. This chain connects TRBV18 to TRBJ1-2; D is perhaps TRBD1 (6 bases). V was cut by 3 bases and J by 0 bases, with 8 bases left in between. Germline V lookup: CDR1 KGHSH, CDR2 LQKENI. The CDR3 is made up of 14 amino acids. The CDR3 reads CASSPDSSNYGYTF. Written as DNA, the CDR3 is TGTGCCAGCTCACCGGACAGTTCTAACTATGGCTACACCTTC.